The count of the clone carrying this TCR beta chain is one. Germline CDR1 and CDR2: KGHSH and LQKENI. The CDR3 is made up of 16 amino acids. Trimming at V came to 5 bases and at J to 4 bases, leaving 8 bases not matched to a gene. The data belong to a study of control samples from healthy donors and cancer patients. Sequenced by immunoSEQ multiplex PCR; TCRdb stores in-frame clones only, minus some. The table lists about 170,000 clones, 90% to 95% of them singletons. The genes are TRBV18 and TRBJ2-5, with TRBD2 matching over 12 bases. The sequenced material came from blood. The origin of this receptor is a woman in her twenties or thirties in good health. This CDR3 reads CASSSLAGGPRETQYF. The CDR3 DNA is TGTGCCAGCTCATCCCTAGCGGGAGGGCCGCGAGAGACCCAGTACTTC.